Following are 31 T cell receptor beta chains from one sample sequenced in a study of ipilimumab plus nivolumab after autologous stem cell transplantation (dated by TCRdb to the early 2020s). The method was the immunoSEQ multiplex PCR assay. Entries here come from immuneACCESS through TCRdb and include only in-frame sequences with V and J called. Some clones fail to appear in such tables; in the studies checked, an unresolved V gene covers under half of the shortfall, and the cause of the remainder is unknown. For this sample the table gives about 9,800 clones, of which nearly 70% were detected only once. The ten largest clones add up to 15% to 20% of the sample. Sequenced here: PBMCs, sampled in a trial of ipilimumab plus nivolumab as post-transplant consolidation. These receptor sequences come from a female donor with multiple myeloma.

In its sample, this clone ranks as medium-sized. CDR3 DNA sequence: TGCGCCAGCAGCCCCCTGACAGGGGTATACGAGCAGTACTTC. It specifies CASSPLTGVYEQYF. The chain uses TRBV5-1 and TRBJ2-7; 8 bases align to TRBD1. The CDR3 covers 14 residues. After removal of 4 bases from V and 4 bases from J, the junction contained 7 bases not matched to a gene. The germline gives CDR1 SGHRS, CDR2 YFSETQ.

V gene TRBV28 combines with J gene TRBJ1-2; 7 bases are a match to TRBD1. The V and J ends lost 4 bases and 2 bases, in that order; junction bases with no gene match: 10. The CDR3 length is 16 residues. CDR1 is MDHEN and CDR2 is SYDVKM in the germline V gene. The CDR3 protein is CASSSSERGLNYGYTF. The CDR3, as DNA: TGTGCCAGCAGTTCCTCCGAAAGGGGGCTGAACTATGGCTACACCTTC.

The V call is TRBV4-3, the J call TRBJ1-3; no firm D call. Germline-derived CDR1 and CDR2 are LGHNA and YSLEER. There are 17 residues in the CDR3. V was cut by 1 base and J by 0 bases, with 13 bases left in between. CDR3 DNA sequence: TGCGCCAGCAGCCAAGTCCCCGTCGGTTACTCTGGAAACACCATATATTTT. This sequence encodes CASSQVPVGYSGNTIYF.

The rearrangement uses TRBV6-6 and TRBJ1-1; 8 positions agree with TRBD1. V lost 6 bases, J lost 3 bases, and 3 bases stayed unmatched. From germline, CDR1 is MNHNY and CDR2 SVGAGI (reference sequence). The CDR3 loop spans 13 amino acids. CDR3 DNA: TGTGCCAGCAGGACGGACAGGGACACTGAAGCTTTCTTT. This codes for CASRTDRDTEAFF.

The V gene is TRBV19, the J gene TRBJ2-5; TRBD1 aligns across 10 bases. The end of the DNA aligns better with TRBJ2-7, so the J call may be wrong. Germline V gene lookup returns CDR1 LNHDA and CDR2 SQIVND (reference sequence). This CDR3 comprises 17 residues. The DNA for the CDR3 is TGTGCCAGTAGTATAAAGACAGGGGACAGGGGCCCCTACGAGCAGTACTTC. It yields the protein CASSIKTGDRGPYEQYF.

This clone ranks as medium-sized. V gene TRBV27 combines with J gene TRBJ1-2; D not certain. Germline V gene data show CDR1 as MNHEY and CDR2 as SMNVEV (reference sequence). This CDR3 is built from 12 residues. The V gene lost 4 bases and the J gene lost 2 bases, with 5 bases spanning the gap. This chain's CDR3 is CASSSPNYGYTF. In nucleotides, the CDR3 is TGTGCCAGCAGTTCCCCCAACTATGGCTACACCTTC.

V usage is TRBV5-1 and J usage is TRBJ1-1; D ambiguous. V lost 4 bases and J lost 2, with 15 bases in between. The CDR3 is 15 amino acids. Per germline, CDR1 SGHRS and CDR2 YFSETQ. CDR3 protein: CASSLGVQINTEAFF. CDR3 DNA: TGCGCCAGCAGCCTGGGAGTCCAAATAAACACTGAAGCTTTCTTT.

The chain joins TRBV18 to TRBJ2-3; TRBD1 matches 7 bases. With 6 bases clipped from V and 1 base from J, the junction kept 13 bases outside the gene matches. Germline-derived CDR1 and CDR2 are KGHSH and LQKENI. This CDR3 is built from 17 residues. For the CDR3, the DNA is TGTGCCAGCTCGGGTAACAGGGGCGCGGCGGGCACAGATACGCAGTATTTT. It codes for CASSGNRGAAGTDTQYF.

The chain employs TRBV23-1 and TRBJ1-4, with D perhaps TRBD1 (6 bases). TRBV23-1 carries the ORF label, with uncertain function. Trimming removed 10 bases from V and 8 bases from J, with 23 bases in between. This CDR3 is built from 15 residues. For the CDR3, the DNA is TGCGCCACCCGACAGGATAAGGCGTTCGGAGAAAAACTGTTTTTT. This codes for CATRQDKAFGEKLFF.

The chain employs TRBV11-2 and TRBJ1-1; 7 bases align to TRBD1. The CDR3 runs 16 residues. From germline, CDR1 is SGHAT and CDR2 FQNNGV. J was trimmed by 1 base and V by 2 bases; bases with no gene match: 7. DNA for the CDR3: TGTGCCAGCAGCTTAAACTCCGGGACAGAGAACACTGAAGCTTTCTTT. Protein product: CASSLNSGTENTEAFF.

This clone was counted a few times. The J gene is TRBJ2-1, the V gene TRBV11-2; D ambiguous. Deletions cut 5 bases from V and 6 bases from J, with 14 bases between. There are 14 residues in the CDR3. The germline gives CDR1 SGHAT, CDR2 FQNNGV. The CDR3 DNA reads TGTGCCAGCAGCATCCTTTATCCCAGCAATGAGCAGTTCTTC. It specifies CASSILYPSNEQFF. Using reference TRBV11-2 and TRBJ2-1 for the parts outside the CDR3, the full variable domain is EAGVAQSPRYKIIEKRQSVAFWCNPISGHATLYWYQQILGQGPKLLIQFQNNGVVDDSQLPKDRFSAERLKGVDSTLKIQPAKLEDSAVYLCASSILYPSNEQFFGPGTRLTVL.

In its sample, this clone is medium-sized. The V and J genes are TRBV13 and TRBJ1-3; 7 bases align to TRBD1. Germline trimming cut 5 bases from V and 0 bases from J; bases unmatched to any gene: 10. The CDR3 is made up of 17 amino acids. The germline gives CDR1 PRHDT, CDR2 FYEKMQ (reference sequence). CDR3 bases: TGTGCCAGCAGCATTCACAGGGGTCAAGTCTCTGGAAACACCATATATTTT. This encodes CASSIHRGQVSGNTIYF. Supplemented by reference TRBV13 and TRBJ1-3, the full variable domain reads AAGVIQSPRHLIKEKRETATLKCYPIPRHDTVYWYQQGPGQDPQFLISFYEKMQSDKGSIPDRFSAQQFSDYHSELNMSSLELGDSALYFCASSIHRGQVSGNTIYFGEGSWLTVV.

This chain connects TRBV19 to TRBJ2-2, with 10 bases lining up with TRBD2. Losses at the gene ends were 6 bases for V and 1 base for J; bases not matched to a gene: 5. The CDR3 consists of 16 residues. The germline V gene encodes CDR1 LNHDA and CDR2 SQIVND (reference sequence). The CDR3 sequence: CASRKTSGENTGELFF. The CDR3, as DNA: TGTGCCAGTAGAAAAACTAGCGGGGAGAACACCGGGGAGCTGTTTTTT.

This chain links TRBV29-1 with TRBJ1-5, with 7 bases identical to TRBD1. Germline CDR1 and CDR2: SQVTM and ANQGSEA. Unmatched junction bases numbered 6, after V lost 6 bases and J lost 4 bases. The CDR3 runs 13 residues. The DNA of the CDR3 is TGCAGCGTAAGGTCACAGGGGAATCAGCCCCAGCATTTT. This gives the protein CSVRSQGNQPQHF.

The chain links TRBV18 to TRBJ2-6; D is perhaps TRBD2 (6 bases). The germline V gene has CDR1 KGHSH and CDR2 LQKENI. The CDR3 consists of 15 residues. V was trimmed by 5 bases and J by 0 bases, leaving 8 bases between them. CDR3 sequence: CASSGLISGANVLTF. CDR3 sequence (DNA): TGTGCCAGCTCAGGACTAATCTCTGGGGCCAACGTCCTGACTTTC.

The chain is built from TRBV6-5 and TRBJ2-7, with 7 bases lining up with TRBD1. With 0 bases clipped from V and 2 bases from J, the junction kept 1 base outside the gene matches. The CDR3 has 14 amino acids. CDR1 is MNHEY, CDR2 SVGAGI, per germline. CDR3 sequence reads: CASSYSDRPYEQYF. As DNA, the CDR3 is TGTGCCAGCAGTTACTCGGACAGGCCCTACGAGCAGTACTTC.

The chain employs TRBV2 and TRBJ2-7; 7 nucleotides match TRBD1. The CDR3 is made up of 14 amino acids. V lost 7 bases and J lost 0; bases outside the gene matches: 6. Germline-derived CDR1 and CDR2 are SNHLY and FYNNEI. CDR3 region: CASIEQGSSYEQYF. The DNA for the CDR3 is TGTGCCAGCATCGAACAGGGGAGCTCCTACGAGCAGTACTTC.

The chain employs TRBV29-1 and TRBJ1-1; D is possibly TRBD1 (5 bases). The germline CDR1 and CDR2 sequences are SQVTM and ANQGSEA. The CDR3 is 15 residues long. Trimming left V 1 base short and J 4 bases short, with 16 bases between. CDR3 amino acids: CSVEVPGGVGTEAFF. The CDR3 DNA follows: TGCAGCGTTGAAGTGCCCGGGGGAGTGGGCACTGAAGCTTTCTTT.

The chain has TRBV7-4 and TRBJ2-2; 9 bases line up with TRBD1. The trim removed 8 bases at V and 3 bases at J, leaving 10 bases unmatched. This CDR3 region has 16 residues. The germline gives CDR1 SGHVT, CDR2 SQSDAQ. CDR3 in amino acids: CASGGKRTGDTGELFF. In DNA, the CDR3 is TGTGCCAGCGGCGGGAAGAGGACAGGGGACACCGGGGAGCTGTTTTTT.

V usage is TRBV14 and J usage is TRBJ2-3, with 10 bases that match TRBD2. This CDR3 is 14 amino acids long. J was trimmed by 9 bases and V by 0 bases; bases with no gene match: 3. Germline V gives CDR1 SGHDN, CDR2 FVKESK. The DNA for the CDR3 is TGTGCCAGCAGCCAAGAGCAACTAGCGGGAACGCAGTATTTT. This codes for CASSQEQLAGTQYF.

This clone was observed a handful of times. The chain recombines TRBV5-1 with TRBJ1-1; D possibly corresponds to TRBD1 (5 bases). There are 14 residues in the CDR3. Trimming left V 6 bases short and J 3 bases short, with 15 bases between. Germline-derived CDR1 and CDR2 are SGHRS and YFSETQ. For the CDR3, the DNA is TGCGCCAGCACCCTAAGGGGCGTTGACACTGAAGCTTTCTTT. Translation gives CASTLRGVDTEAFF.

The chain joins TRBV12-5 to TRBJ2-5, with 14 nucleotides matching TRBD2. There are 17 residues in the CDR3. With V trimmed by 5 bases and J by 4 bases, 9 bases remained unmatched. CDR1 LGHNT and CDR2 FRNRAP come from the germline V gene. The CDR3 DNA reads as TGTGCTAGTGGTCTCCAAACGGGACTAGCGGGAGTAGAGACCCAGTACTTC. This translates into CASGLQTGLAGVETQYF. The full variable domain, completed using reference TRBV12-5 and TRBJ2-5, is DARVTQTPRHKVTEMGQEVTMRCQPILGHNTVFWYRQTMMQGLELLAYFRNRAPLDDSGMPKDRFSAEMPDATLATLKIQPSEPRDSAVYFCASGLQTGLAGVETQYFGPGTRLLVL.

The V call is TRBV18, the J call TRBJ1-1; 9 nucleotides agree with TRBD1. Germline CDR1 is KGHSH and CDR2 is LQKENI. J lost 0 bases, V lost 0 bases, and 2 bases had no gene match. CDR3 length: 16 residues. CDR3 nucleotide sequence: TGTGCCAGCTCACCACCTGGGACAGGGATGAACACTGAAGCTTTCTTT. It is translated as CASSPPGTGMNTEAFF. The whole variable domain, filled in from reference TRBV18 and TRBJ1-1, reads NAGVMQNPRHLVRRRGQEARLRCSPMKGHSHVYWYRQLPEEGLKFMVYLQKENIIDESGMPKERFSAEFPKEGPSILRIQQVVRGDSAAYFCASSPPGTGMNTEAFFGQGTRLTVV.

The V gene is TRBV10-3, the J gene TRBJ2-2; a weak D match, TRBD2 (6 bases). The CDR3 spans 16 residues. V lost 1 base and J 2 bases, leaving 11 bases between the germline ends. The germline CDR1 and CDR2 sequences are ENHRY and SYGVKD. DNA of the CDR3: TGTGCCATCAGTGAGTATCGGGGGAGAAACACCGGGGAGCTGTTTTTT. This sequence encodes CAISEYRGRNTGELFF.

This clone has just a few counts. V gene TRBV5-1 combines with J gene TRBJ1-4, with TRBD1 identical over 7 bases. The junction had 8 bases not matched to a gene; V was cut back by 4 bases and J by 5 bases. Germline V gives CDR1 SGHRS, CDR2 YFSETQ. There are 15 residues in the CDR3. CDR3 DNA sequence: TGCGCCAGCAGCCCCGGAGGGGGACAGAATGAAAAACTGTTTTTT. Amino acids: CASSPGGGQNEKLFF.

The rearrangement links TRBV7-8 to TRBJ2-7, with TRBD2 matching 12 bases. J was trimmed by 4 bases and V by 4 bases; bases with no gene match: 5. CDR3 length: 15 residues. Germline V CDR1 and CDR2: SGHVS, FQNEAQ. The CDR3 sequence: CASSSSGRASYEQYF. The CDR3 DNA sequence: TGTGCCAGCAGCTCTAGCGGGAGGGCCTCGTACGAGCAGTACTTC.

The chain carries TRBV19 and TRBJ1-4, with D uncertain. The ends were cut back, 0 bases at V and 7 bases at J, with 12 bases in the middle. The CDR3 contains 15 residues. Germline values: CDR1 LNHDA, CDR2 SQIVND (reference sequence). The CDR3 loop reads CASSIDKAEGEKLFF. The CDR3 nucleotides are TGTGCCAGTAGTATAGATAAAGCAGAGGGTGAAAAACTGTTTTTT.

The chain combines TRBV5-6 with TRBJ1-2; the match to TRBD1 covers 8 bases. Trimming at V came to 4 bases and at J to 3 bases, leaving 2 bases not matched to a gene. CDR3 length: 13 amino acids. Germline lookup yields CDR1 SGHDT and CDR2 YYEEEE. The CDR3 DNA reads TGTGCCAGCAGCCCGGGACAGGACTATGGCTACACCTTC. As protein: CASSPGQDYGYTF.

By proportion, this clone is medium-sized. V is TRBV6-1 and J is TRBJ1-1; 10 bases are a match to TRBD1. Germline CDR1 and CDR2: MNHNS and SASEGT. The CDR3 has 15 residues. V was clipped by 3 bases and J by 4 bases; unmatched bases: 5. Here the CDR3 reads CASSDDRGRITEAFF. CDR3 nucleotides: TGTGCCAGCAGTGACGACAGGGGGCGTATCACTGAAGCTTTCTTT.

The chain joins TRBV5-6 to TRBJ2-5, with no clear D. The DNA end lines up better with TRBJ2-7; the J call may be wrong. The germline V gene encodes CDR1 SGHDT and CDR2 YYEEEE. The CDR3 spans 14 residues. For the CDR3, the DNA is TGTGCCAGCAGCTTGGCCGGCGGAACCTACGAGCAGTACTTC. Encoded protein: CASSLAGGTYEQYF.

The chain couples TRBV7-8 to TRBJ2-1, with unresolved D. The CDR3 has 14 amino acids. Trimming left V 2 bases short and J 6 bases short, with 11 bases between. CDR1 is SGHVS and CDR2 is FQNEAQ in the germline V gene. The CDR3 nucleotides read TGTGCCAGCAGCTTAATAGAGGATTCCAATGAGCAGTTCTTC. Encoded protein: CASSLIEDSNEQFF.